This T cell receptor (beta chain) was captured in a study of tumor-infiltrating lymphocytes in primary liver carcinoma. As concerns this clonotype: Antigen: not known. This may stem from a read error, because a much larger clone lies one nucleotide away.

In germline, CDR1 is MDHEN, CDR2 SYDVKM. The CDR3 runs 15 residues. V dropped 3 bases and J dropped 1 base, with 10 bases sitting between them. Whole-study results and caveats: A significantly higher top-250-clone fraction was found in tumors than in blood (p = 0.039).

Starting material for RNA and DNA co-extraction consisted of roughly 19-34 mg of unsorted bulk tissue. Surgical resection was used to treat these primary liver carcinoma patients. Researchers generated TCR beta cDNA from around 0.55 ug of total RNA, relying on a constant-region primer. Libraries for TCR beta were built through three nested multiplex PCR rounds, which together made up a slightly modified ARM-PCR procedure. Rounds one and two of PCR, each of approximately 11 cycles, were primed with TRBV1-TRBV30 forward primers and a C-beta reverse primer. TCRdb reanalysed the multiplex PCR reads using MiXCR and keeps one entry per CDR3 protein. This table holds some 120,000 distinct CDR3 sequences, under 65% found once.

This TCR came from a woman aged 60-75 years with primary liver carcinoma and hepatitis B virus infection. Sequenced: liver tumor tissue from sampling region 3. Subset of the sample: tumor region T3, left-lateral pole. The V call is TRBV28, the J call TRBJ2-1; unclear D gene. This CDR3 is CASSFLRASYNEQFF. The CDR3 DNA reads TGTGCCAGCAGTTTTTTAAGGGCGTCCTACAATGAGCAGTTCTTC.